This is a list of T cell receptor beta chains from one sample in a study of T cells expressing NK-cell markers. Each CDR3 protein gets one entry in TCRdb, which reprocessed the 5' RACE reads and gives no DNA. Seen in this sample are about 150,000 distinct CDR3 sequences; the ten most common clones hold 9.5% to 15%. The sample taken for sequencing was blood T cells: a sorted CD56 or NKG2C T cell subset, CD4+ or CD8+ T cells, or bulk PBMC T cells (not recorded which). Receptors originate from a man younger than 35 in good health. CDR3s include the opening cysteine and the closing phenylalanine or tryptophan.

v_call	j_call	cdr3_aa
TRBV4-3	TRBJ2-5	CASSPGLADSMETQYF
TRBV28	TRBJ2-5	CASSEARAGLQFQETQYF
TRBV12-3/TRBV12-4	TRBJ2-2	CASSTYAGGELFF
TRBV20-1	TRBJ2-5	CSADRLAVGGETQYF
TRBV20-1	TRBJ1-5	CSAPTGTGGGNQPQHF
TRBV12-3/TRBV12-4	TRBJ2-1	CASSSDWKVNEQFF
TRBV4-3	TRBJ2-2	CASSQDSLSSVTGELFF
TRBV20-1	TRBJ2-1	CSASWDHVAQFF
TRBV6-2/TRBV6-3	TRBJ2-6	CASSYSTWDGYSGANVLTF
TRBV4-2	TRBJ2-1	CASSPSELSNEQFF
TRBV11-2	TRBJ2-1	CASGGQGGRNEQFF
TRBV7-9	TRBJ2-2	CASTDRNTGELFF
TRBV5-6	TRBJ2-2	CASSSTSGSLSGELFF
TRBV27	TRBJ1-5	CASSFPDRGVSQPQHF
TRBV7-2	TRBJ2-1	CASGAHRASYNEQFF
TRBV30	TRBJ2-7	CAWRGWGHTSSYEQYF
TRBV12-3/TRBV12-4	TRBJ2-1	CASSSTFGGLDEQFF
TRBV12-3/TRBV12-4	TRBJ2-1	CASSTSTSYNEQFF
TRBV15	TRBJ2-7	CATQSKRDSYEQYF
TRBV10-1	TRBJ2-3	CASSGVGTDTQYF
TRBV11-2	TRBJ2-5	CASSSSRGARRGTQYF
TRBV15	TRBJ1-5	CATSSVDSNQPQHF
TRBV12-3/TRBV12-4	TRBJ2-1	CASSTRNYNEQFF
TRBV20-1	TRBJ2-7	CSAGEQGGDEQYF
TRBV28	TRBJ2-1	CASSRLDLAGVGDEQFF
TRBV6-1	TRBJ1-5	CASSEATGSNQPQHF
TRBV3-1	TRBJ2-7	CASRVGANEQYF
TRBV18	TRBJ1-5	CASSESNQPQHF
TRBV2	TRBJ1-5	CASSDEGAQPQHF
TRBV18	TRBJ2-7	CASSPADNPYEQYF
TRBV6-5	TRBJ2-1	CASSYGGGTSGRAREQFF
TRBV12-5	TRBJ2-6	CASGLVETGYSGANVLTF
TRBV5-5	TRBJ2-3	CASSLRSPGSTDTQYF
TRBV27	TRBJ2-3	CASNPGGLAGGPDADTQYF
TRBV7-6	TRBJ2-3	CASSLMGDTDTQYF
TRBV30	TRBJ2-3	CAWNPPGDTQYF
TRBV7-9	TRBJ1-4	CASSLAPDRGEKLFF
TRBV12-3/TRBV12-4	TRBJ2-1	CASSLAVYPPHEQFF
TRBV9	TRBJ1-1	CASSVGDYAEAFF
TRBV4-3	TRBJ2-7	CASSPTDRGYEQYF
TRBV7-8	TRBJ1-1	CASSPEAEAFF
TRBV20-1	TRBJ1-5	CSARDLVRAGNQPQHF
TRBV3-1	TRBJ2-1	CASSPPGLAGFYNEQFF
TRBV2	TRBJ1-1	CASSERSWGPGKGTEAFF
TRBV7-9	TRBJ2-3	CASSFETGTGTDTQYF
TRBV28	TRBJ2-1	CASLRVDSYNEQFF
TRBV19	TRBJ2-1	CASSIGGSANNEQFF
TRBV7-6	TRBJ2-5	CASSPYWGEGQETQYF
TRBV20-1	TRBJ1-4	CSARGGVAQSLEKLFF
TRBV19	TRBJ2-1	CASSTSGPQVNEQFF
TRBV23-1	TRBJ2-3	CARTARGTDTQYF
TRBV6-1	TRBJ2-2	CASLAGGPAGELFF
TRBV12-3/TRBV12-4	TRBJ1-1	CASTTSPVTEAFF
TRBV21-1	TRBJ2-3	CASSKFGGSVQYF
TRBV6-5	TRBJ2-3	CASSYSSGRSSDTQYF
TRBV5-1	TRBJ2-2	CASRHTGQGTPGELFF
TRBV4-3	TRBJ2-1	CASSQRLAGETDEQFF
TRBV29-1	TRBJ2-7	CSVVGVGGYEQYF
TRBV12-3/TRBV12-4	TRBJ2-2	CASSLAGTGGELFF
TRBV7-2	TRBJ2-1	CASSLSAGDTSIEQFF